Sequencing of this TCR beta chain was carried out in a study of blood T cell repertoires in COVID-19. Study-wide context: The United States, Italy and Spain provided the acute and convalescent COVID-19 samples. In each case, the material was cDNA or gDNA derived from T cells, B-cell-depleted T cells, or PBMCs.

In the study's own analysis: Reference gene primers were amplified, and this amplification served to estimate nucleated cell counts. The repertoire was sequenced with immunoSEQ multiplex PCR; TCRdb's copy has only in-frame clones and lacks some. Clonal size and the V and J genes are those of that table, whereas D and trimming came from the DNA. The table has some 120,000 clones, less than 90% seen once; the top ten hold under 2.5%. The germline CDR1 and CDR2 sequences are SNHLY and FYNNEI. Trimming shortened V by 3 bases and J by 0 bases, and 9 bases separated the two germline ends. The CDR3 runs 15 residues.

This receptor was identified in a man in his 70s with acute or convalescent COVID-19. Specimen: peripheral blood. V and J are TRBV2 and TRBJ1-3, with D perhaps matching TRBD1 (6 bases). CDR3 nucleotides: TGTGCCAGCAGTGAGCAGGGGAGCTCTGGAAACACCATATATTTT. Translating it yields CASSEQGSSGNTIYF.